This T cell receptor (beta chain) originates from a study of shared clonotypes between healthy human individuals (TCRdb year 2020). Study-wide context: The cohort included three men and a couple of women between 18 and 49 years of age. For each donor, three plates each were used for CD4 naive and CD4 memory, two plates were used for CD8 naive, and one plate was used for CD8 memory. Blood TCR repertoires of roughly 5 healthy adults were deeply sequenced to estimate repertoire size and the extent of clonotype sharing between individuals. Libraries were prepared and TCR repertoires were sequenced by different laboratories using diverse techniques, in order to increase sequencing depth and limit assay-specific biases. Per donor, leukapheresis produced somewhere between about 0.85 and 8.9 billion PBMCs.

Using the deep immunoSEQ assay, multiplex PCR amplified TCR CDR3 regions from genomic DNA. Extracted genomic DNA from each cell subset was spread evenly across all wells of several immunoSEQ 96-well plates, with each plate serving as a replicate. For sorted subsets, each replicate PCR was loaded with 150 to 250 ng genomic DNA, equivalent to approximately 27,000 T cell genomes. The purified libraries were quantified using a Qubit 3.0 fluorometer, sized with a Bioanalyzer 2100, and then quantified again using the KAPA Library Quantification kit. A separate single-read 150-cycle Illumina NextSeq 550 flow cell was used to sequence each immunoSEQ 96-well plate. The paper's processing steps were these. Because the immunoSEQ output included only junctional sequences and no quality scores, the filtering could not be the same as the filtering used for full-length reads. To assign V/J genes and CDR3, sequences were annotated against IMGT germline references using PyIR, a Python wrapper for IgBLAST v1.9. Reads with weak V/J assignments (E-value above 1e-6), missing CDR3, stop codons, out-of-frame junctions, or ambiguous translated residues were removed. A V3J clonotype was defined by an identical inferred V gene, J gene, and CDR3 amino acid sequence. The percentage overlap between two repertoires was calculated by dividing the number of shared unique clonotypes by the size of the smaller repertoire. Three approaches were used to assess repertoire richness: RTK rarefaction, the Chao1 estimator, and Recon v2.1 estimates of unobserved clonotypes. For all TCRbeta clonotypes obtained by the gDNA method from four donors, generation probabilities were computed with OLGA. TCRdb obtained this table from immuneACCESS and retained in-frame rearrangements with V and J assigned. These tables miss some clones; where compared with another copy, unresolved V genes account for less than half of the shortfall, and the remainder is unexplained. V and J calls and clone size are those listed in that table; D and trimming were worked out from the DNA. The table for this sample lists 600,000 to 700,000 clones; 73% of them were counted only once. The ten largest make up more than 1.5% of the sample.

As concerns this clone: It lacks a known antigen. No base-level quality is on record; no much larger clone is a single base apart.

Reading the germline V gene (reference sequence) gives CDR1 LNHDA and CDR2 SQIVND. Trimming accounts for 3 bases at V and 3 bases at J, while the number of junction bases matched to no gene is 8. Taken from cysteine to phenylalanine, the CDR3 has 15 residues. Solely the CDR3 DNA is kept, with 45 bases framed from the first base. Study-wide conclusions, independent of this receptor: Roughly 5.2% of naive CD4, 3.5% of naive CD8, around 2.3% of memory CD4, and less than 0.45% of memory CD8 clonotypes were shared across a few donors. Pairwise subsampling led to the expectation that sequencing depth would affect the degree of clonotype sharing among donors. Clonotypes shared by all four sorted-subset donors showed higher generation probabilities than non-shared clonotypes. Larger estimated clonotype richness was generally found for naive subsets than for memory subsets. Incomplete sequencing was indicated by rarefaction of sorted-subset datasets, despite the large sequencing depth. Sampling was restricted to blood, and TCR repertoires in tissues likely differ from the TCR repertoires found in blood. Because the study included only a small number of donors, the genetic and exposure-history diversity represented was limited.

Healthy HIV-negative adults with no recently reported acute infections or vaccinations were included as donors. Only Caucasian adults living in Nashville, Tennessee, USA were represented among the donors. CD4+ T cells were enriched through magnetic negative selection, after which naive cells were positively selected on CD45RA and the remaining negative fraction served as the memory subset. Blood was obtained by leukapheresis, after which PBMCs were separated by Ficoll-Histopaque density gradient centrifugation and cryopreserved in liquid nitrogen vapor phase. Analytical flow cytometry was used to check the purity and quantity of each magnetically sorted T cell population. From each sorted fraction, genomic DNA was isolated and quantified by UV absorbance on a Nanodrop 2000c.

The TCR sequence derives from a woman in her twenties or thirties in good health. The specimen was memory CD4+ T cells sorted from blood. The sample's cell subset or site label, in plain terms: CD45RA-negative fraction. In this chain, TRBV19 is recombined with TRBJ2-7, and 7 junctional nucleotides match TRBD1. The sequence in DNA is TGTGCCAGTAGTATCGGGGACAGCGGCCTCTACGAGCAGTACTTC. The resulting protein is CASSIGDSGLYEQYF.